This T cell receptor (beta chain) was sequenced in a study of blood T cell repertoires in COVID-19. Study-level background: Spain, Italy and the United States supplied samples that represented acute and convalescent COVID-19. PBMCs, B-cell-depleted T cells, or T cells provided the cDNA or gDNA that made up the material.

The CDR3 is made up of 13 amino acids. From germline, CDR1 is SGHAT and CDR2 FQNNGV. V was clipped by 3 bases and J by 10 bases; unmatched bases: 7. Study processing details: Reference gene primer amplification in the assay estimated nucleated cell counts. The assay was immunoSEQ multiplex PCR, and TCRdb's table has in-frame clones only and misses some. V and J calls and clone size are given by that table; D and trimming were obtained from the DNA. The table includes about 60,000 clones, about 90% detected once. Sequencing was done on a sample of peripheral blood. The chain has TRBV11-2 and TRBJ1-1, with 8 bases identical to TRBD1. This clonotype originated in a human donor in a cohort sampled during active COVID-19. The CDR3 reads CASSLSGGAAAFF. DNA for the CDR3: TGTGCCAGCAGCTTGTCAGGGGGCGCAGCAGCTTTCTTT.